This T cell receptor beta chain was obtained from a study of shared clonotypes between healthy human individuals. This clone appeared once. Generated by immunoSEQ multiplex PCR, the TCRdb table keeps only in-frame clones and is missing some. Found here are hundreds of thousands of clones, around 97% of them singletons; the top ten hold 0.057%. This CDR3 comprises 15 residues. Germline-derived CDR1 and CDR2 are MNHEY and SMNVEV (reference sequence). V lost 7 bases and J lost 1, with 17 bases in between. Sequencing input: naive CD4+ T cells sorted from blood. Sample subset: CD45RA+ positively selected. The receptor comes from a woman in her 30s in good health. The gene calls are TRBV27 and TRBJ2-7; D is perhaps TRBD2 (6 bases). Written as DNA, the CDR3 is TGTGCCAGCACCCCGATCGGCGGGAAATCCTACGAGCAGTACTTC. The encoded protein is CASTPIGGKSYEQYF.